This T cell receptor (beta chain) was recovered during a study of blood T cell repertoires in COVID-19. Overall study context: The origin of the acute and convalescent COVID-19 samples was the United States, Italy and Spain.

Authors' processing steps: Quantification of nucleated cells was approximated via reference gene primer amplification. The data were produced by immunoSEQ multiplex PCR, yet TCRdb's version contains in-frame clones alone and is incomplete. The DNA gave D and trimming, while V, J and clone size come from that table. The data hold roughly 240,000 clones, with approximately 88% observed a single time. With 5 bases removed from V and 0 bases from J, the gap between germline ends came to 13 bases. The germline gives CDR1 MNHNY, CDR2 SVGAGI (reference sequence). The CDR3 covers 15 residues. Living in under 30 US areas, the participants were between roughly 18 and 90 years of age. Cohorts were assigned according to the clinical history that participants reported.

The gene calls are TRBV6-6 and TRBJ1-2, with D maybe TRBD1 (6 bases). Sequencing input: PBMCs or T cells enriched from blood (not recorded which). This TCR was recovered from a woman between 40 and 55 years old with acute COVID-19. CDR3 region: CASSPTGLANYGYTF. The CDR3 DNA sequence: TGTGCCAGCAGTCCAACAGGGTTAGCTAACTATGGCTACACCTTC.